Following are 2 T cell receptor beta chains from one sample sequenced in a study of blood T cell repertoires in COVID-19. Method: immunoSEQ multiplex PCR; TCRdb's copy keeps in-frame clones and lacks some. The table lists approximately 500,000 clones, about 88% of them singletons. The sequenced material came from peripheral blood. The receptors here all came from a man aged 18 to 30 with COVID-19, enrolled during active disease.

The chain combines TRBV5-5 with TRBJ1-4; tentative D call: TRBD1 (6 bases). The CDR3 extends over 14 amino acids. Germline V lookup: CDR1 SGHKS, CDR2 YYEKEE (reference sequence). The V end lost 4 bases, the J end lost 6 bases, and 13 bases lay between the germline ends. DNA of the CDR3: TGTGCCAGCAGCGTGACAGGAGGTGATGAAAAACTGTTTTTT. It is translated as CASSVTGGDEKLFF.

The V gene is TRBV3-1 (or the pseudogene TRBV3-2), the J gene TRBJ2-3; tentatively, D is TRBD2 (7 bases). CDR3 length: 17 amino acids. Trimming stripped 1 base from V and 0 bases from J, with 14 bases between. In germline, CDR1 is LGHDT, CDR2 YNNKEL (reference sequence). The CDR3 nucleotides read TGTGCCAGCAGCCAAGTGGCGGGGGCAAATAGCACAGATACGCAGTATTTT. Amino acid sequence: CASSQVAGANSTDTQYF.